The sequence of this T cell receptor beta chain was determined in a study of neoadjuvant anti-PD-1 for oral cavity cancer. Study-wide results and limits: PBMC Gini-index clonality exceeded responders' in non-responders post-nivolumab.

In regard to this clone: Its matching antigen is unknown.

Six replicates per PBMC sample, mostly from around 500 ng of genomic DNA. Produced via immunoSEQ multiplex PCR; TCRdb's table is partial and in-frame only. The table has 84,000 or so clones, more than 80% seen once. Sequencing used PBMCs, obtained before nivolumab (anti-PD-1) treatment. The receptor's source is a person between 40 and 85 years old with oral cavity squamous cell carcinoma.

The CDR3 coding sequence is TGTGCCAGCAGTACAGGGGCCTACGAGCAGTACTTC. Its translation is CASSTGAYEQYF. The rearrangement joins TRBV6-5 to TRBJ2-7, with 7 bases matching TRBD1. Trimming cost V 5 bases and J 2 bases; bases outside gene matches: 0. CDR3 length equals 12 residues. CDR1 and CDR2 from the germline V gene are MNHEY and SVGAGI.